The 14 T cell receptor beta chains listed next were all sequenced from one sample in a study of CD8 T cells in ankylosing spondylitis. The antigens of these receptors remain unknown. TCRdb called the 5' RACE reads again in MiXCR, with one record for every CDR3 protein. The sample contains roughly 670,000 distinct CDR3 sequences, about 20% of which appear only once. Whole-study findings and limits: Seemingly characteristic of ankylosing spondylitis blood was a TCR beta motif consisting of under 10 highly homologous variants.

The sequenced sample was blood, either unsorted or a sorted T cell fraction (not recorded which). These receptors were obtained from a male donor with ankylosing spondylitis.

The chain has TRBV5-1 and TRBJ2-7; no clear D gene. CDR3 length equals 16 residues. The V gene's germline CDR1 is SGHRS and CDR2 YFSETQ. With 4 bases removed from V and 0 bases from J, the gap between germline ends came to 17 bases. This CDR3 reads CASSPGGMGGSYEQYF. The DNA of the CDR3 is TGCGCCAGCAGCCCCGGTGGCATGGGTGGCTCCTACGAGCAGTACTTC.

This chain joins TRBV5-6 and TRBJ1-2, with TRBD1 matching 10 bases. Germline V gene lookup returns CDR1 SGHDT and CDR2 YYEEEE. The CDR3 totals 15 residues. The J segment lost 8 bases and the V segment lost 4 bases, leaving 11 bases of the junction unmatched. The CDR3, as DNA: TGTGCCAGCAGCCCGAATACCGGGACAGGGGACGGCTACACCTTC. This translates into CASSPNTGTGDGYTF.

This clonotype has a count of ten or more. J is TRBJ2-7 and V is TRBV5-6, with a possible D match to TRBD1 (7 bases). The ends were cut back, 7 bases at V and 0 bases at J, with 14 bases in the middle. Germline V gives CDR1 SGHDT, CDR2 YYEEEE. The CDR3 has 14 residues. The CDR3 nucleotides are TGTGCCAGCCACGCGGGACAGACCTCCTACGAGCAGTACTTC. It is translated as CASHAGQTSYEQYF.

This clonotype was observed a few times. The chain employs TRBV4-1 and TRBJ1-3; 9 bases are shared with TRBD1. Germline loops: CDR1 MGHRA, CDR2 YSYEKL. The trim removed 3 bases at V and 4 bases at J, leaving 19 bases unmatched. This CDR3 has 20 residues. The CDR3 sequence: CASSHTTAGAGTGIGNTIYF. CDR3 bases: TGCGCCAGCAGCCATACGACAGCGGGCGCAGGGACAGGGATCGGAAACACCATATATTTT.

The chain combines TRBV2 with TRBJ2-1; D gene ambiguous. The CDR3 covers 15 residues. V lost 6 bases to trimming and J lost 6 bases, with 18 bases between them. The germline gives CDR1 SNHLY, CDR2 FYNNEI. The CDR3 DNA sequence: TGTGCCAGCAGCGGAGACCCCAGAGGCTCCAATGAGCAGTTCTTC. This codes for CASSGDPRGSNEQFF.

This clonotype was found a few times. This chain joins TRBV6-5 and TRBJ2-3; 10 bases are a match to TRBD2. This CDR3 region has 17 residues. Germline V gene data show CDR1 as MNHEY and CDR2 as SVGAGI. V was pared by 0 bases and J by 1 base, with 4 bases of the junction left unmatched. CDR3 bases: TGTGCCAGCAGTTACTCGCCGCTAGCGGGGGGCACAGATACGCAGTATTTT. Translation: CASSYSPLAGGTDTQYF.

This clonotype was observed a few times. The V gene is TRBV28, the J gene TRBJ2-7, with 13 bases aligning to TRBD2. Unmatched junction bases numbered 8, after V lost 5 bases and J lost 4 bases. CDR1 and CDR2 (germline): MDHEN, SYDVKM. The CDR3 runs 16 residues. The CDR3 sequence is CASSHQGLAGTYEQYF. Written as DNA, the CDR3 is TGTGCCAGCAGTCACCAGGGACTAGCGGGAACATACGAGCAGTACTTC. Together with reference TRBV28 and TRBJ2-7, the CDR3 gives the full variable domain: DVKVTQSSRYLVKRTGEKVFLECVQDMDHENMFWYRQDPGLGLRLIYFSYDVKMKEKGDIPEGYSVSREKKERFSLILESASTNQTSMYLCASSHQGLAGTYEQYFGPGTRLTVT.

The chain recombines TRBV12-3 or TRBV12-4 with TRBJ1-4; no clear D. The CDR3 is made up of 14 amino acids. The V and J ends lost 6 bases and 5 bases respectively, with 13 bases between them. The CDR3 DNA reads TGTGCCAGCAGAAATAGGGCTGAAAATGAAAAACTGTTTTTT. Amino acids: CASRNRAENEKLFF.

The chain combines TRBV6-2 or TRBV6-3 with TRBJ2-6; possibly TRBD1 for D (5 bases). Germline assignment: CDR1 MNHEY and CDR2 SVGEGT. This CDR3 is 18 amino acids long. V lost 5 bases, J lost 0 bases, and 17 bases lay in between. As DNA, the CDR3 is TGTGCCAGCAGTCCCCCCCTAGGGGTCGTCTCTGGGGCCAACGTCCTGACTTTC. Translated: CASSPPLGVVSGANVLTF.

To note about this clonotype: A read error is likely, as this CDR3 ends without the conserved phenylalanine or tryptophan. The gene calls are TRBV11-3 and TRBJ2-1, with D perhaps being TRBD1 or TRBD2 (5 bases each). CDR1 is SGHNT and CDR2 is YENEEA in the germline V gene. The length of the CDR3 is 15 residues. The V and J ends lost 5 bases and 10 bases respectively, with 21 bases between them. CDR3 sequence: CASSHRDQIILEQFS. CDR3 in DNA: TGTGCCAGCAGCCACCGGGACCAAATCATCCTCGAGCAGTTCTCC.

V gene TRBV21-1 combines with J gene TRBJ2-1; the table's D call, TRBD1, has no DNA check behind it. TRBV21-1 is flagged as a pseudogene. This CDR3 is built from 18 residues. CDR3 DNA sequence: TGTGCCAGCAGCAAAGTAAGGGGGGCAGGGGGATCCTACAATGAGCAGTTCTTC. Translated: CASSKVRGAGGSYNEQFF.

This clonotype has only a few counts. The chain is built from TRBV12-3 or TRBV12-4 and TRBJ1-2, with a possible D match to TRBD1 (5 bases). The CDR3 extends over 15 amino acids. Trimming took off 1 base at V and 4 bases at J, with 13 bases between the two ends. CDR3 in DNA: TGTGCCAGCAGTTTAGGACAGCCCGGGGGCTATGGCTACACCTTC. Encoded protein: CASSLGQPGGYGYTF.

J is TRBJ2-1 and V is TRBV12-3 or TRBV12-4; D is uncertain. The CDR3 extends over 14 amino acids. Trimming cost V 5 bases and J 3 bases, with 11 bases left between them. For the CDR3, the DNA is TGTGCCAGCAGTCCAAAGCTAGTCTACAATGAGCAGTTCTTC. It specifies CASSPKLVYNEQFF.

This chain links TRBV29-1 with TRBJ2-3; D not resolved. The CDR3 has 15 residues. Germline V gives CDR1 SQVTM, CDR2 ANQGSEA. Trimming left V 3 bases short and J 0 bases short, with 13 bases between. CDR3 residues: CSVDFRELSTDTQYF. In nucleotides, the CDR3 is TGCAGCGTTGATTTCAGAGAGCTTAGCACAGATACGCAGTATTTT.